The entry that follows covers one T cell receptor (beta chain) sequence. Trimming left V 7 bases short and J 5 bases short, with 11 bases between. The CDR3 sequence is 12 residues long. The sample originates from a study of blood T cell repertoires in COVID-19. Here immunoSEQ multiplex PCR was the method, and the copy in TCRdb shows in-frame clones only, minus some. The sample lists 250,000 to 350,000 clones, about nine tenths occurring once. The TCR originated in a woman in her forties or fifties who had been exposed to COVID-19. Sample: PBMCs or T cells enriched from blood (not recorded which). This chain links TRBV12-3 or TRBV12-4 with TRBJ1-2, with D maybe TRBD1 (5 bases). DNA for the CDR3: TGTGCCAGCAATGGGGCAGAATATGGCTACACCTTC. It specifies CASNGAEYGYTF.